This T cell receptor beta chain was sequenced for a study of shared clonotypes between healthy human individuals. Study information: Donors were a couple of women and three men aged 18 to 49.

Findings and limits, study-wide: Large depth notwithstanding, sorted-subset sequencing proved incomplete by rarefaction.

Concerning this clone itself: The antigen remains undetermined.

The table came from immunoSEQ multiplex PCR; TCRdb's copy has only in-frame clones and leaves some out. The sample consists of around 990,000 clones, 70% to 85% of them appearing once. Investigators divided CD4+ cells into CD45RA+ naive and CD45RA-negative memory subsets. CDR1 is MGHDK, CDR2 SYGVNS, per germline. The CDR3 covers 15 residues. Trimming removed 5 bases at V and 6 bases at J, with 19 bases between. Sequencing input: memory CD4+ T cells from PBMCs. Described subset: CD45RA-negative fraction. The clonotype originates from a man aged 18 to 29 in good health. Some clones in this sample may be carry-over from other donors' samples. The V gene is TRBV25-1, the J gene TRBJ1-2, with D perhaps matching TRBD1 (5 bases). CDR3 sequence reads: CASSNQGPARDGYTF. DNA of the CDR3: TGTGCCAGCAGTAATCAGGGACCGGCAAGAGATGGCTACACCTTC.